These T cell receptor beta chains were read from a single sample in a study of CD8+ T cells in alopecia areata. TCRdb's copy holds only in-frame clones and misses some; the assay was immunoSEQ multiplex PCR. Of 150,000 or so clones listed, around 47% were seen once; the top ten hold around 6.8%. Sample: CD4+ T cells sorted from blood. The receptors shown here come from a human donor with alopecia areata. Both conserved end residues are part of each CDR3. D genes are given only for firm matches. A clone size is listed for some rows: how often the clone was seen (once, few, many), or a class if it is expanded.

>TRBV18|TRBJ2-1|-|-
TGTGCCAGCTCACCACGGGTACCCGAGGCCGAGCAGTTCTTC
CASSPRVPEAEQFF
>TRBV30|TRBJ1-2|-|-
TGTGCCTGGAGTGTTAAGGGCTACGGCTACACCTTC
CAWSVKGYGYTF
>TRBV5-1|TRBJ2-5|-|few
TGCGCCAGCAGCTTGGGGGCCGGGATCGAGACCCAGTACTTC
CASSLGAGIETQYF
>TRBV29-1|TRBJ1-4|-|-
TGCAGCGTTGGTGGGGGGCTTGGTGAAAAACTGTTTTTT
CSVGGGLGEKLFF
>TRBV9|TRBJ1-5|-|-
TGTGCCAGCAGCGTAGCTTGGAGCAATCAGCCCCAGCATTTT
CASSVAWSNQPQHF
>TRBV29-1|TRBJ1-5|-|few
TGCAGCGTTGTCCAGAACCACAATCAGCCCCAGCATTTT
CSVVQNHNQPQHF
>TRBV29-1|TRBJ1-2|-|few
TGCAGCGCCCTTAGTAGGGTCGGGGGCTACACCTTC
CSALSRVGGYTF
>TRBV6-9|TRBJ2-7|TRBD1|-
TGTGCCAGCAGTCCCGGGACAGGGGGGCACTACGAGCAGTACTTC
CASSPGTGGHYEQYF
>TRBV18|TRBJ1-2|-|few
TGTGCCAGCTCACCATCGGCCCAAGCCGACGGCTACACCTTC
CASSPSAQADGYTF
>TRBV27|TRBJ1-1|TRBD1|few
TGTGCCAGCAGTCTCAGGACAGGGTTGAACACTGAAGCTTTCTTT
CASSLRTGLNTEAFF
>TRBV29-1|TRBJ2-3|TRBD2|few
TGCAGCGCCTCGCGACTTCCGGGACTAGTCACAGATACGCAGTATTTT
CSASRLPGLVTDTQYF
>TRBV25-1|TRBJ2-2|-|-
TGTGCCAGCAGTCGACACACCGGGGAGCTGTTTTTT
CASSRHTGELFF
>TRBV29-1|TRBJ2-7|-|few
TGCAGCGTGGCGCCCAGAGCAGGGAGATACGAGCAGTACTTC
CSVAPRAGRYEQYF
>TRBV28|TRBJ2-7|TRBD2|-
TGTGCCAGCAGTGGCATGGGACTAGCGGGGCCCTACGAGCAGTACTTC
CASSGMGLAGPYEQYF
>TRBV6-6|TRBJ2-5|TRBD2|-
TGTGCCAGCAGCAGCGGGAGCATAAAGACCCAGTACTTC
CASSSGSIKTQYF
>TRBV27|TRBJ2-3|-|-
TGTGCCAGCAGTCTGCGCGCCCAGCGAGATACGCAGTATTTT
CASSLRAQRDTQYF
>TRBV6-5|TRBJ1-2|-|-
TGTGCCAGCAGTGGTACAGGGCTCGATGGCTACACCTTC
CASSGTGLDGYTF
>TRBV2|TRBJ1-1|-|-
TGTGCCAGCAGAGCGTTATACAGGGCAGGTACTGAAGCTTTCTTT
CASRALYRAGTEAFF
>TRBV27|TRBJ1-1|-|-
TGTGCCAGCAGTCGCACAGGGAGGGAAGCTTTCTTT
CASSRTGREAFF
>TRBV19|TRBJ1-4|-|-
TGTGCCAGTAGGACGGAACAGGGCCATGAAAAACTGTTTTTT
CASRTEQGHEKLFF
>TRBV19|TRBJ2-1|TRBD2|-
TGTGCCAGTAGGGGCGTTCTAGCGGGAGGCTACAATGAGCAGTTCTTC
CASRGVLAGGYNEQFF
>TRBV11-1|TRBJ1-1|TRBD1|-
TGTGCCAGCAGCTTGGGACAGCAGAACACTGAAGCTTTCTTT
CASSLGQQNTEAFF
>TRBV29-1|TRBJ1-2|-|few
TGCAGCGTTGAAACACAGACCTATGGCTACACCTTC
CSVETQTYGYTF